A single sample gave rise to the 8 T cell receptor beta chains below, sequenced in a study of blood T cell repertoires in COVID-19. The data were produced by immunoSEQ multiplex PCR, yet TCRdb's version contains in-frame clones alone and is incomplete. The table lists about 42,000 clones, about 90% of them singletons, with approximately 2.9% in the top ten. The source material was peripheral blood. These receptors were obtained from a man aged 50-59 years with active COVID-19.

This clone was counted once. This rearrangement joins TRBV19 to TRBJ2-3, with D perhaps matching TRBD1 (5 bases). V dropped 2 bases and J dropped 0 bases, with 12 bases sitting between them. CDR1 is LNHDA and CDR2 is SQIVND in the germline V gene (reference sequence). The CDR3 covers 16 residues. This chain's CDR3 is CASSILGASSTDTQYF. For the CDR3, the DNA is TGTGCCAGTAGTATATTAGGGGCGTCTAGCACAGATACGCAGTATTTT.

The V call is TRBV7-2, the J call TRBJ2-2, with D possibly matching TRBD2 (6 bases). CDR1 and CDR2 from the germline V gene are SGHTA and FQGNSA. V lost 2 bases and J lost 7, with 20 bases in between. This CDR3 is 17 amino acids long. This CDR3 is CASSLLAGSPGGGELFF. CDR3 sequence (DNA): TGTGCCAGCAGCTTATTGGCGGGATCGCCGGGTGGCGGGGAGCTGTTTTTT.

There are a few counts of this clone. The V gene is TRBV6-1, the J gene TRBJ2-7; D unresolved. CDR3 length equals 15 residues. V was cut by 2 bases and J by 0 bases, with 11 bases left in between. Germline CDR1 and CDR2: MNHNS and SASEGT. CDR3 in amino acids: CASSEKAGSSYEQYF. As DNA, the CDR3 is TGTGCCAGCAGTGAAAAGGCAGGCAGCTCCTACGAGCAGTACTTC.

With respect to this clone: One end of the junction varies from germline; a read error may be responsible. The CDR3 region is CASSPDRYNEQFF. The CDR3 nucleotides read TGTGCTAGCAGCCCCGACAGGTACAATGAGCAGTTCTTC. V is TRBV7-7 and J is TRBJ2-1; a weak D match, TRBD1 (6 bases). There are 13 residues in the CDR3. Germline V lookup: CDR1 SSHAT, CDR2 FNYEAQ (reference sequence).

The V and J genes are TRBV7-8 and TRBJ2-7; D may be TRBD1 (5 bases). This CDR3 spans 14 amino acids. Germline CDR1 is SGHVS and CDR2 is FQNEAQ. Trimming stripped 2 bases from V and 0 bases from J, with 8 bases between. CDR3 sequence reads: CASSLSRVSYEQYF. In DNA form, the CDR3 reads TGTGCCAGCAGCTTATCCAGGGTCTCCTACGAGCAGTACTTC. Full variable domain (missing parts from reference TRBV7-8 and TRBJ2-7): GAGVSQSPRYKVAKRGQDVALRCDPISGHVSLFWYQQALGQGPEFLTYFQNEAQLDKSGLPSDRFFAERPEGSVSTLKIQRTQQEDSAVYLCASSLSRVSYEQYFGPGTRLTVT.

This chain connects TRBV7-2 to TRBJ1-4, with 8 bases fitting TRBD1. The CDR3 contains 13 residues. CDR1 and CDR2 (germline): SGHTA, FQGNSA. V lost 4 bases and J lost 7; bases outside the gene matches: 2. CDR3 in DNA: TGTGCCAGCAGCTACGGGACAGGTGAAAAACTGTTTTTT. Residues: CASSYGTGEKLFF.

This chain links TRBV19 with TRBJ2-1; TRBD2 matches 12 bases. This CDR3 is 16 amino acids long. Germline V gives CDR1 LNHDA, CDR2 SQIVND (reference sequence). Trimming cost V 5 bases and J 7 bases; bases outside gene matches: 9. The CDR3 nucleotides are TGTGCCAGTAGTCCCAAATGGCTAGCGGGGGGGAATGAGCAGTTCTTC. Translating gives CASSPKWLAGGNEQFF.

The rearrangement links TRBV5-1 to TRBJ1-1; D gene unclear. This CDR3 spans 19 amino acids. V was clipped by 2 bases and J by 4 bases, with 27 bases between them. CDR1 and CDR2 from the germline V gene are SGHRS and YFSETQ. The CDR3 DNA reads TGCGCCAGCAGCTTAACGGTCGCACCAGGTCAACGGGGTCCCACTGAAGCTTTCTTT. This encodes CASSLTVAPGQRGPTEAFF.